Each of the 14 T cell receptor beta chains below was sequenced from the same sample in a study of blood T cells in healthy people across ages. Alongside a J-beta primer mix, a sample-barcoded 5' primer served in a second PCR lasting roughly 7 to 11 cycles. TCRdb re-analysed the 5' RACE reads in MiXCR, keeping a single row per CDR3 protein. The sample holds 800,000 to 950,000 distinct CDR3 sequences, roughly 52% seen once. Specimen: blood. The source is a man aged 25-45 years in good health.

The chain combines TRBV27 with TRBJ2-7; D is ambiguous. Germline CDR1 is MNHEY and CDR2 is SMNVEV (reference sequence). The V end lost 5 bases, the J end lost 2 bases, and 13 bases lay between the germline ends. The CDR3 runs to 14 residues. The CDR3 protein is CASSPSTNAYEQYF. CDR3 DNA: TGTGCCAGCAGTCCAAGTACGAACGCCTACGAGCAGTACTTC.

The chain recombines TRBV20-1 with TRBJ2-7; no clear D. The germline V gene has CDR1 DFQATT and CDR2 SNEGSKA (reference sequence). Trimming pared 0 bases from V and 2 bases from J, leaving 14 bases between. The length of the CDR3 is 15 residues. The CDR3 spells CSARDSHNFPYEQYF. The DNA of the CDR3 is TGCAGTGCTAGAGATAGCCATAATTTCCCCTACGAGCAGTACTTC.

J is TRBJ2-1 and V is TRBV29-1; 7 nucleotides align to TRBD1. The end of the DNA fits TRBJ2-7 better, so the J call may be wrong. In germline, CDR1 is SQVTM, CDR2 ANQGSEA. The CDR3 length is 12 residues. Here the CDR3 reads CSADRESNEQYF. The CDR3 coding sequence is TGCAGCGCCGACAGGGAAAGCAATGAGCAGTACTTC.

The chain recombines TRBV2 with TRBJ2-1; D unresolved. Germline-derived CDR1 and CDR2 are SNHLY and FYNNEI. The length of the CDR3 is 14 residues. V was clipped by 7 bases and J by 6 bases, with 16 bases between them. Written as DNA, the CDR3 is TGTGCCAGCATTCCGGGCCAGGTGCTCAATGAGCAGTTCTTC. Its translation is CASIPGQVLNEQFF.

The genes are TRBV29-1 and TRBJ1-6; D unresolved. Germline CDR1 and CDR2: SQVTM and ANQGSEA. Trimming left V 3 bases short and J 10 bases short, with 13 bases between. The CDR3 is 13 amino acids. The CDR3 DNA sequence: TGCAGCGTTGAGGAGTCGCTGGGATCACCCCTCCACTTT. As protein: CSVEESLGSPLHF.

This chain uses TRBV29-1 with TRBJ2-2, with TRBD1 as a possible D gene (6 bases). Germline lookup yields CDR1 SQVTM and CDR2 ANQGSEA. The CDR3 totals 15 residues. V lost 0 bases and J lost 6, with 14 bases in between. The CDR3 region is CSVEDETRQAGELFF. DNA of the CDR3: TGCAGCGTTGAAGACGAAACCCGACAGGCCGGGGAGCTGTTTTTT.

V gene TRBV6-5 combines with J gene TRBJ2-7, with TRBD1 identical over 9 bases. The germline CDR1 and CDR2 sequences are MNHEY and SVGAGI. CDR3 length: 14 residues. V lost 2 bases, J lost 6 bases, and 5 bases stayed unmatched. Here the CDR3 DNA reads TGTGCCAGCAGTTACGAGGGGACAGGGTCCGAGCAGTACTTC. Protein product: CASSYEGTGSEQYF.

This clonotype has only a few counts. This rearrangement joins TRBV7-2 to TRBJ1-5; D remains unclear. CDR1 and CDR2 (germline): SGHTA, FQGNSA. V was clipped by 1 base and J by 6 bases, with 13 bases between them. The CDR3 is made up of 15 amino acids. The CDR3 is CASSLGGSGGQPQHF. For the CDR3, the DNA is TGTGCCAGCAGCTTAGGAGGCTCCGGAGGTCAGCCCCAGCATTTT.

V is TRBV3-1 and J is TRBJ2-5, with 7 bases lining up with TRBD1. The CDR3 extends over 15 amino acids. Germline V gene data show CDR1 as LGHDT and CDR2 as YNNKEL (reference sequence). V lost 8 bases, J lost 5 bases, and 14 bases stayed unmatched. DNA for the CDR3: TGTGCCAGCGCCAGAACGACAGGGAGAGGGGAGACCCAGTACTTC. Its translation is CASARTTGRGETQYF.

In DNA form, the CDR3 reads TGCGCCAGCAGCTTGCCTAATGACGGGACTCGCTACGAGCAGTACTTC. As protein: CASSLPNDGTRYEQYF. The chain uses TRBV5-1 and TRBJ2-7, with a weak D call TRBD2 (6 bases). Per the germline V gene, CDR1 is SGHRS and CDR2 is YFSETQ. With 1 base removed from V and 3 bases from J, the gap between germline ends came to 17 bases. The CDR3 is 16 residues long.

This clonotype was seen ten or more times. The chain uses TRBV20-1 and TRBJ2-2; TRBD2 might be the D (6 bases). CDR3 length: 15 residues. Looked up from germline, CDR1 is DFQATT and CDR2 is SNEGSKA (reference sequence). V shed 2 bases and J shed 6 bases, with 16 bases lying between them. The CDR3 loop is CSARLGGEVAGELFF. In DNA form, the CDR3 reads TGCAGTGCTAGATTGGGGGGAGAGGTGGCCGGGGAGCTGTTTTTT.

The rearrangement links TRBV6-2 or TRBV6-3 to TRBJ2-2, with TRBD1 identical over 10 bases. There are 16 residues in the CDR3. J lost 5 bases, V lost 5 bases, and 8 bases had no gene match. Germline-derived CDR1 and CDR2 are MNHEY and SVGEGT. Here the CDR3 DNA reads TGTGCCAGCAGTAACCCCGACAGGGGGCTAACCGGGGAGCTGTTTTTT. This translates into CASSNPDRGLTGELFF.

CDR3 in DNA: TGCAGTGCTAGGGGAGGGACAGGGGTTTCACCCCTCCACTTT. Translated: CSARGGTGVSPLHF. V usage is TRBV20-1 and J usage is TRBJ1-6, with 10 bases that match TRBD1. Germline CDR1 DFQATT, CDR2 SNEGSKA (reference sequence). The V gene end was trimmed by 3 bases and the J gene end by 9 bases; junction bases not matched to a gene: 5. CDR3 length: 14 residues.

This clonotype has a handful of counts. The chain is built from TRBV3-1 and TRBJ2-3, with D tentatively TRBD2 (5 bases). Trimming removed 0 bases from V and 6 bases from J, with 13 bases in between. CDR1 and CDR2 from the germline V gene are LGHDT and YNNKEL (reference sequence). This CDR3 has 15 amino acids. Here the CDR3 reads CASSQEGRGYDTQYF. CDR3 in DNA: TGTGCCAGCAGCCAAGAGGGGAGAGGGTACGATACGCAGTATTTT.